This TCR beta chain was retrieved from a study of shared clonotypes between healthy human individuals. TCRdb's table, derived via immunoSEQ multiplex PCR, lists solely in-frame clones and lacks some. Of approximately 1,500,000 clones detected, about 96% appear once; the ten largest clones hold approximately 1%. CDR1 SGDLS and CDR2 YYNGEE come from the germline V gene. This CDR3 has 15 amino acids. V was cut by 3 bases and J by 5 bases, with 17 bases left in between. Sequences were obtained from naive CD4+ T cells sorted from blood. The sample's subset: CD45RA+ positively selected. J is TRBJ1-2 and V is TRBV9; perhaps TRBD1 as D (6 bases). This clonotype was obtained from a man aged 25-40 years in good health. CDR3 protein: CASSATTGLLYGYTF. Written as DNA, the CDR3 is TGTGCCAGCAGCGCGACGACAGGCCTCCTTTATGGCTACACCTTC.